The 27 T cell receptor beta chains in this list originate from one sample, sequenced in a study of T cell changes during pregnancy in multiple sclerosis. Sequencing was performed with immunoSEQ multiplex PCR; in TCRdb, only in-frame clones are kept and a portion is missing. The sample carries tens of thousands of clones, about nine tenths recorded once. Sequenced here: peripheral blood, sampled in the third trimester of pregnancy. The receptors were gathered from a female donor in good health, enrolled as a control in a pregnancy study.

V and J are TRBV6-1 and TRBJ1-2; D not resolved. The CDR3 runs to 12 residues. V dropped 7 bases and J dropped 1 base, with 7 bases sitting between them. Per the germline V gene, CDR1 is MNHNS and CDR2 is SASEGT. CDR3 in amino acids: CASTVFNYGYTF. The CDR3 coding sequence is TGTGCCAGCACCGTCTTTAACTATGGCTACACCTTC.

The CDR3 sequence: CASSWGSQGYGYTF. DNA for the CDR3: TGTGCCAGCAGTTGGGGGTCACAGGGGTATGGCTACACCTTC. The V call is TRBV6-5, the J call TRBJ1-2; 7 bases agree with TRBD1. V lost 4 bases and J lost 5; bases outside the gene matches: 7. The germline V gene encodes CDR1 MNHEY and CDR2 SVGAGI. This CDR3 comprises 14 residues.

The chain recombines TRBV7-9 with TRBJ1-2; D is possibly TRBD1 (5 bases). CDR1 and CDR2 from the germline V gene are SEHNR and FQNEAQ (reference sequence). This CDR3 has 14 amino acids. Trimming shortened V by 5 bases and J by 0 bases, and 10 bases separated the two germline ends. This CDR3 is CASSMDTTNYGYTF. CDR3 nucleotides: TGTGCCAGCAGCATGGACACCACTAACTATGGCTACACCTTC.

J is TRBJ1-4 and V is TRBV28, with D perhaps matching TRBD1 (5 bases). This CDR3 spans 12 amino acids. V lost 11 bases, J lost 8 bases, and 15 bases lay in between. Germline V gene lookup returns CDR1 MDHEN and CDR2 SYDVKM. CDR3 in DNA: TGTGCCCTGGGGCGGCTGAAGGAAAAACTGTTTTTT. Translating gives CALGRLKEKLFF.

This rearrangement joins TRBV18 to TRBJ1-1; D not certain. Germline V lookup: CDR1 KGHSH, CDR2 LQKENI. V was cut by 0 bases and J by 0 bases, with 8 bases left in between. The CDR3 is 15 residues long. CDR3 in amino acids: CASSPPAGLNTEAFF. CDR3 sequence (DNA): TGTGCCAGCTCACCACCGGCGGGGTTGAACACTGAAGCTTTCTTT.

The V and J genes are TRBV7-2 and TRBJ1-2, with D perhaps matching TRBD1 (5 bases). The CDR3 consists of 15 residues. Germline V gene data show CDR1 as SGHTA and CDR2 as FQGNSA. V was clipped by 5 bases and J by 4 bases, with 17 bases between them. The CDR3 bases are TGTGCCAGCAGCCCCTCGCCGGGGGGGATCTATGGCTACACCTTC. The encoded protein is CASSPSPGGIYGYTF.

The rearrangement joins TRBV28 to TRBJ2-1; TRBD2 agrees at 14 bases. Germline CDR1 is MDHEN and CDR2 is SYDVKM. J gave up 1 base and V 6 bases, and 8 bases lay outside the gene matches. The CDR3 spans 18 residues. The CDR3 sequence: CASSRGTSGGLSYNEQFF. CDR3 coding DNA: TGTGCCAGCAGCCGAGGGACTAGCGGGGGTTTGTCCTACAATGAGCAGTTCTTC.

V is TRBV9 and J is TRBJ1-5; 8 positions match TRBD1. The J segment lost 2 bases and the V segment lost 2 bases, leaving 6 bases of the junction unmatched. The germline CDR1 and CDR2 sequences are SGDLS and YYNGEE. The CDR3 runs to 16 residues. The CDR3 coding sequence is TGTGCCAGCAGCGTTTCGACAGGGGAGGGCAATCAGCCCCAGCATTTT. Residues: CASSVSTGEGNQPQHF.

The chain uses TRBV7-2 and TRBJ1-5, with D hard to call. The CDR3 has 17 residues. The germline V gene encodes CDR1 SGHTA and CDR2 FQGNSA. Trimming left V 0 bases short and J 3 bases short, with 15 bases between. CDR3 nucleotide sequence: TGTGCCAGCAGCTTAGCCCCTTATGAAAGACACAATCAGCCCCAGCATTTT. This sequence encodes CASSLAPYERHNQPQHF.

CDR3 protein: CASSLVGVAGELFF. In DNA, the CDR3 is TGTGCCAGCAGCTTAGTAGGAGTCGCCGGGGAGCTGTTTTTT. This chain links TRBV7-9 with TRBJ2-2; D remains ambiguous. Germline lookup yields CDR1 SEHNR and CDR2 FQNEAQ (reference sequence). The CDR3 covers 14 residues. V lost 1 base and J 6 bases, leaving 9 bases between the germline ends.

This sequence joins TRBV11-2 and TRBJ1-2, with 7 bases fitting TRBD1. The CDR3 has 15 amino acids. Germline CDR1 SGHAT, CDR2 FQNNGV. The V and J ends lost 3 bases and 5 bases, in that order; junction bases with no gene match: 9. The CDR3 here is CASSFLAGTAYGYTF. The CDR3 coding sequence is TGTGCCAGCAGCTTCTTAGCCGGGACAGCTTATGGCTACACCTTC. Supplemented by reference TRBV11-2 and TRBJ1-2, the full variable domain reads EAGVAQSPRYKIIEKRQSVAFWCNPISGHATLYWYQQILGQGPKLLIQFQNNGVVDDSQLPKDRFSAERLKGVDSTLKIQPAKLEDSAVYLCASSFLAGTAYGYTFGSGTRLTVV.

CDR3 nucleotide sequence: TGTGCCAGCAGAAAAGGGACTAGCGGTTACAATGAGCAGTTCTTC. Its translation is CASRKGTSGYNEQFF. The chain joins TRBV27 to TRBJ2-1; 11 nucleotides line up with TRBD2. CDR3 length: 15 amino acids. Germline CDR1 and CDR2: MNHEY and SMNVEV (reference sequence). V shed 6 bases, J shed 4 bases, and the junction held 5 bases outside the gene matches.

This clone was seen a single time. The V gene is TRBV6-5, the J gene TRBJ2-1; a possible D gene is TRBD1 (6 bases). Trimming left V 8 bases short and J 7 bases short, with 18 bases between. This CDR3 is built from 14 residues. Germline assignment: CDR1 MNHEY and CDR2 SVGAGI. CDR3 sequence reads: CASSRGFLSNEQFF. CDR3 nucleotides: TGTGCCAGCTCCAGGGGATTCCTGAGTAATGAGCAGTTCTTC.

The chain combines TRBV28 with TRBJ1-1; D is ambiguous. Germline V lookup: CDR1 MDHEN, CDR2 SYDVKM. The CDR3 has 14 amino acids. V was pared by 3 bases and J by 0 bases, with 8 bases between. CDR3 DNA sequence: TGTGCCAGCAGTTTGAGGAACATGAACACTGAAGCTTTCTTT. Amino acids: CASSLRNMNTEAFF.

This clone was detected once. CDR3 DNA: TGTGCCAGCAGCTTATCCCCCCTAGCGGGAGTCGCGGATACGCAGTATTTT. This encodes CASSLSPLAGVADTQYF. The chain carries TRBV7-8 and TRBJ2-3, with 10 bases aligning to TRBD2. In germline, CDR1 is SGHVS, CDR2 FQNEAQ. After removal of 2 bases from V and 6 bases from J, the junction contained 11 bases not matched to a gene. This CDR3 has 17 residues.

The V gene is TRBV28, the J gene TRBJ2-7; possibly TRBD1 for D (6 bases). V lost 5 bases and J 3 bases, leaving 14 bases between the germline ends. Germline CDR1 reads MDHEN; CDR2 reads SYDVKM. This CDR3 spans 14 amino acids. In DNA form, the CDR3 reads TGTGCCAGCAGTCCCCACGGGACATTCTACGAGCAGTACTTC. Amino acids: CASSPHGTFYEQYF.

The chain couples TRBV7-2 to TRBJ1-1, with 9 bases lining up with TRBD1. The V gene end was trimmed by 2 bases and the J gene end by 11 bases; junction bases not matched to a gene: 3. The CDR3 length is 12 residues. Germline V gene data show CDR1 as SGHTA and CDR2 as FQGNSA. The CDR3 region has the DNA TGTGCCAGCAGCTTATACGACAGGGGGGCTTTCTTT. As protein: CASSLYDRGAFF. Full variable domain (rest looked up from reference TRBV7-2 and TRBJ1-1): GAGVSQSPSNKVTEKGKDVELRCDPISGHTALYWYRQSLGQGLEFLIYFQGNSAPDKSGLPSDRFSAERTGGSVSTLTIQRTQQEDSAVYLCASSLYDRGAFFGQGTRLTVV.

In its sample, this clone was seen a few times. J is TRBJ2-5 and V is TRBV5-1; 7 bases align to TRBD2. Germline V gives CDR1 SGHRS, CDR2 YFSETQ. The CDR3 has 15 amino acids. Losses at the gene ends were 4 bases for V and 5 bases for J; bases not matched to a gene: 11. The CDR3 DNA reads TGCGCCAGCAGCCTCCGGGGAGGGGACGCGGAGACCCAGTACTTC. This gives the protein CASSLRGGDAETQYF.

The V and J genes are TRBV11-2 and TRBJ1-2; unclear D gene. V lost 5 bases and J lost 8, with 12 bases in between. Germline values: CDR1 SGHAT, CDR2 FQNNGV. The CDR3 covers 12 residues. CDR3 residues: CASSPNTGGYTF. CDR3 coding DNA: TGTGCCAGCAGCCCAAATACGGGGGGCTACACCTTC.

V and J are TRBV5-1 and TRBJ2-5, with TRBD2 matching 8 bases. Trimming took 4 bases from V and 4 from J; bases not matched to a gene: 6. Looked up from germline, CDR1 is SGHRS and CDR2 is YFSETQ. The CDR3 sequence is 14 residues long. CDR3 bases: TGCGCCAGCAGCCCGGGACTAGTCGGAGAGACCCAGTACTTC. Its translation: CASSPGLVGETQYF.

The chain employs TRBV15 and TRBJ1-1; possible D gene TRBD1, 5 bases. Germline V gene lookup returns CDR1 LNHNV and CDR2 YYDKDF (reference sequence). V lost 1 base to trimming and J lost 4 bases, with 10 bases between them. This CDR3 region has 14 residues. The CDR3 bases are TGTGCCACCAGCAGAGGCTTGGGGGGCACTGAAGCTTTCTTT. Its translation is CATSRGLGGTEAFF.

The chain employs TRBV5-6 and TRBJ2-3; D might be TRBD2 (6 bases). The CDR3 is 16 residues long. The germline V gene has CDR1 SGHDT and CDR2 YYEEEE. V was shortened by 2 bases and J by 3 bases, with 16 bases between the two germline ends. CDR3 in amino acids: CASSFGVVGGTDTQYF. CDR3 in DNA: TGTGCCAGCAGCTTTGGGGTGGTGGGGGGTACAGATACGCAGTATTTT.

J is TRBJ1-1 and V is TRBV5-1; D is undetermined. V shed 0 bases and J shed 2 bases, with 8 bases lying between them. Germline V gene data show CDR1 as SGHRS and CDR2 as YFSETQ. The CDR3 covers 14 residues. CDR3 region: CASSLVADNTEAFF. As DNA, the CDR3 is TGCGCCAGCAGCTTGGTGGCAGATAACACTGAAGCTTTCTTT.

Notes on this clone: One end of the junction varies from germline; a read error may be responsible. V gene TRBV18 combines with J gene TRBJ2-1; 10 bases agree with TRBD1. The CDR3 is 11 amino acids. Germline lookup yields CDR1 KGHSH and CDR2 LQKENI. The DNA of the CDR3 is TGTGCCAGCTCACCCTTGGGACAGGGGATCTTC. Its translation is CASSPLGQGIF.

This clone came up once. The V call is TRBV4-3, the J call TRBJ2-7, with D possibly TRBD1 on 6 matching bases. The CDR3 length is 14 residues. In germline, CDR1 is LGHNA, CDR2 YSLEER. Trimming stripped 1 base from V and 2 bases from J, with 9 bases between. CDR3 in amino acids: CASSQATGPYEQYF. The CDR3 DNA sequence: TGCGCCAGCAGCCAAGCGACAGGTCCCTACGAGCAGTACTTC.

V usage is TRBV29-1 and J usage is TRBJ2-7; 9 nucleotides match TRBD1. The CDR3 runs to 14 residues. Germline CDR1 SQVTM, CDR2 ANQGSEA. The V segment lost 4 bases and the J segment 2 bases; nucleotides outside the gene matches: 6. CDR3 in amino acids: CSVGRTGDPYEQYF. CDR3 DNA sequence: TGCAGCGTTGGTCGGACAGGGGATCCCTACGAGCAGTACTTC.

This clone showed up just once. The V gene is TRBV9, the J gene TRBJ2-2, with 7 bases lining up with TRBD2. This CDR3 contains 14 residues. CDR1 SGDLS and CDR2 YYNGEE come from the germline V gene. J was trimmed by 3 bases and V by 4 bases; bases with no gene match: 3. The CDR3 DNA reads TGTGCCAGCAGCCCTCTAGCGGACACCGGGGAGCTGTTTTTT. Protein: CASSPLADTGELFF.